Below are 26 T cell receptor beta chains sequenced from a single sample in a study of T cells in Graves' hyperthyroidism and ophthalmopathy (dated by TCRdb to the late 2010s). Library prep was done by multiplex PCR. Instrument on record: Illumina HiSeq 2000. Amplification of TCR beta CDR3 regions was carried out from RNA transcripts. A first-round RT-PCR of the TCR CDR3 used the HTBI primer set with the Qiagen OneStep RT-PCR kit. TCRdb took the public reads, trimmed them with fastp at Q25, ran MiXCR for clone calling and kept in-frame beta chains. Merged by CDR3 protein, the rows form single entries marked with the most common genes and DNA. For this sample the table gives 660,000 or so distinct CDR3 sequences, of which over 40% were detected only once. Of the sample, less than 9% is held by the ten largest clones. Sequencing was carried out using peripheral blood or thyroid tissue (not recorded which). All receptors come from an adult man with Graves' disease, either hyperthyroidism or ophthalmopathy (not recorded which).

This clonotype was counted ten times or more. This chain links TRBV7-2 with TRBJ1-5; D possibly corresponds to TRBD1 (5 bases). This CDR3 is built from 11 residues. Looked up from germline, CDR1 is SGHTA and CDR2 is FQGNSA. The V and J ends lost 4 bases and 11 bases respectively, with 9 bases between them. Here the CDR3 DNA reads TGTGCCAGCAGCTCCGGGACTTCCCAGCATTTT. This encodes CASSSGTSQHF. Full variable domain (missing parts from reference TRBV7-2 and TRBJ1-5): GAGVSQSPSNKVTEKGKDVELRCDPISGHTALYWYRQSLGQGLEFLIYFQGNSAPDKSGLPSDRFSAERTGGSVSTLTIQRTQQEDSAVYLCASSSGTSQHFGDGTRLSIL.

This CDR3 reads CASSLGGQGARETQYF. CDR3 nucleotides: TGTGCCAGCAGCTTAGGTGGACAGGGGGCCCGAGAGACCCAGTACTTC. This sequence joins TRBV7-2 and TRBJ2-5, with 11 nucleotides matching TRBD1. Trimming removed 1 base from V and 4 bases from J; junction bases left unmatched: 5. Germline CDR1 is SGHTA and CDR2 is FQGNSA. The length of the CDR3 is 16 residues.

This clonotype was observed at least ten times. J is TRBJ1-5 and V is TRBV2; possible D gene TRBD1, 5 bases. Trimming stripped 6 bases from V and 5 bases from J, with 14 bases between. Germline-derived CDR1 and CDR2 are SNHLY and FYNNEI. The CDR3 totals 14 residues. The CDR3 here is CASSLSGTDQPQHF. The CDR3 DNA is TGTGCCAGCAGCCTTTCAGGGACTGATCAGCCCCAGCATTTT. The full variable domain, with the rest looked up from reference TRBV2 and TRBJ1-5, is EPEVTQTPSHQVTQMGQEVILRCVPISNHLYFYWYRQILGQKVEFLVSFYNNEISEKSEIFDDQFSVERPDGSNFTLKIRSTKLEDSAMYFCASSLSGTDQPQHFGDGTRLSIL.

This clonotype was observed at least ten times. V usage is TRBV7-2 and J usage is TRBJ2-2; no definite D call. Germline CDR1 and CDR2: SGHTA and FQGNSA. Trimming removed 4 bases from V and 4 bases from J, with 7 bases in between. This CDR3 has 13 amino acids. CDR3 sequence: CASSSWGTGELFF. CDR3 sequence (DNA): TGTGCCAGCAGCTCGTGGGGCACCGGGGAGCTGTTTTTT.

The genes are TRBV25-1 and TRBJ1-3; D unresolved. Trimming pared 7 bases from V and 4 bases from J, leaving 20 bases between. The length of the CDR3 is 16 residues. Germline CDR1 and CDR2: MGHDK and SYGVNS. This chain's CDR3 is CASTQLTSSMGNTIYF. The DNA for the CDR3 is TGTGCCAGCACACAGCTTACTTCCTCGATGGGAAACACCATATATTTT.

The sample holds many counts of this clonotype. This sequence joins TRBV9 and TRBJ1-1, with unresolved D. The germline V gene has CDR1 SGDLS and CDR2 YYNGEE. V was pared by 2 bases and J by 6 bases, with 14 bases between. The CDR3 is 14 amino acids. CDR3 in amino acids: CASSVRTTNSEAFF. The CDR3 region has the DNA TGTGCCAGCAGCGTTCGGACTACTAACTCTGAAGCTTTCTTT. Together with reference TRBV9 and TRBJ1-1, the CDR3 gives the full variable domain: DSGVTQTPKHLITATGQRVTLRCSPRSGDLSVYWYQQSLDQGLQFLIQYYNGEERAKGNILERFSAQQFPDLHSELNLSSLELGDSALYFCASSVRTTNSEAFFGQGTRLTVV.

V gene TRBV10-3 combines with J gene TRBJ2-2; D is ambiguous. V was shortened by 0 bases and J by 6 bases, with 11 bases between the two germline ends. Germline V gene sequence: CDR1 ENHRY, CDR2 SYGVKD. The CDR3 is 15 amino acids. DNA of the CDR3: TGTGCCATCAGTGAGTCGAGGCTCCCGCCCGGGGAGCTGTTTTTT. Encoded protein: CAISESRLPPGELFF.

The CDR3 is CSATTGQETQYF. For the CDR3, the DNA is TGCAGTGCTACAACAGGGCAAGAGACCCAGTACTTC. V usage is TRBV20-1 and J usage is TRBJ2-5; D is possibly TRBD1 (6 bases). The CDR3 contains 12 residues. Germline V lookup: CDR1 DFQATT, CDR2 SNEGSKA (reference sequence). The V gene lost 4 bases and the J gene lost 2 bases, with 8 bases spanning the gap.

This clonotype was found many times. The CDR3 sequence: CASSLGCARGFQPQHF. The CDR3 DNA reads TGCGCCAGCAGCCTTGGGTGTGCGAGGGGATTTCAGCCCCAGCATTTT. This chain links TRBV10-1 with TRBJ1-5; D is possibly TRBD1 (5 bases). V dropped 6 bases and J dropped 6 bases, with 21 bases sitting between them. Looked up from germline, CDR1 is WNHNN and CDR2 is SYGVQD (reference sequence). This CDR3 is 16 amino acids long.

This clonotype was found a few times. This chain joins TRBV20-1 and TRBJ1-1, with D unresolved. The V gene lost 0 bases and the J gene lost 6 bases, with 11 bases spanning the gap. The CDR3 runs to 13 residues. CDR1 is DFQATT, CDR2 SNEGSKA, per germline (reference sequence). The CDR3 bases are TGCAGTGCTAGAGATCGGGGTATCGCTGAAGCTTTCTTT. Protein product: CSARDRGIAEAFF.

This clonotype was seen a few times. One end of the junction does not line up with germline, which may come from a read error. The rearrangement uses TRBV7-9 and TRBJ1-1, with D perhaps TRBD1 (6 bases). The CDR3 loop spans 12 amino acids. The germline V gene encodes CDR1 SEHNR and CDR2 FQNEAQ (reference sequence). CDR3 DNA sequence: TGTGCCAGCAACCGACAGGACTCTGAGGCTTTCTTT. As protein: CASNRQDSEAFF.

This clonotype was recorded at least ten times. The CDR3 protein is CASSVRVTANYGYTF. For the CDR3, the DNA is TGTGCCAGCAGCGTCAGGGTAACGGCGAACTATGGCTACACCTTC. The chain recombines TRBV7-2 with TRBJ1-2; D may be TRBD1 (5 bases). This CDR3 contains 15 residues. CDR1 is SGHTA and CDR2 is FQGNSA in the germline V gene. Trimming took off 5 bases at V and 2 bases at J, with 15 bases between the two ends.

This clonotype was counted only a few times. The chain is built from TRBV7-3 and TRBJ2-2; D is uncertain. Trimming cost V 1 base and J 6 bases, with 9 bases left between them. This CDR3 has 14 amino acids. Germline CDR1 and CDR2: SGHTA and FQGTGA. The DNA for the CDR3 is TGTGCCAGCAGCTTAAGAAAGGATTCCGGGGAGCTGTTTTTT. Translation: CASSLRKDSGELFF.

The chain combines TRBV20-1 with TRBJ2-5; possibly TRBD1 or TRBD2 for D (5 bases each). V dropped 7 bases and J dropped 5 bases, with 17 bases sitting between them. CDR1 DFQATT and CDR2 SNEGSKA come from the germline V gene (reference sequence). The CDR3 consists of 13 residues. The CDR3 nucleotides read TGCAGTGAGTCCGGCAGGGAGTGGGAGACCCAGTACTTC. Protein sequence: CSESGREWETQYF.

Concerning this clonotype: With a much larger clone just one base away, this may be a read error. The chain employs TRBV20-1 and TRBJ2-5; no definite D call. Trimming cost V 4 bases and J 4 bases, with 10 bases left between them. In germline, CDR1 is DFQATT, CDR2 SNEGSKA (reference sequence). The CDR3 consists of 12 residues. DNA of the CDR3: TGCAGTGCTAAACAAGACGTAGAGACCCAGTACTTC. Translated: CSAKQDVETQYF.

The J gene is TRBJ1-2, the V gene TRBV29-1, with a possible D match to TRBD1 (6 bases). The V end lost 7 bases, the J end lost 4 bases, and 16 bases lay between the germline ends. Germline V CDR1 and CDR2: SQVTM, ANQGSEA. The CDR3 consists of 13 residues. The CDR3 loop is CSATGQPLYGYTF. CDR3 coding DNA: TGCAGCGCCACGGGACAACCCCTCTATGGCTACACCTTC.

Worth noting for this clonotype: The junction differs from germline at one of its ends, possibly a read error. CDR3 in amino acids: CASSISSSGRLNSYGQYF. In nucleotides, the CDR3 is TGTGCCAGTAGTATAAGTTCTAGCGGGCGCTTAAACTCCTACGGGCAGTACTTC. The V and J genes are TRBV19 and TRBJ2-7, with 8 bases identical to TRBD2. From germline, CDR1 is LNHDA and CDR2 SQIVND (reference sequence). CDR3 length equals 18 residues.

As regards this clonotype: A much bigger clone sits one base away, suggesting this may be a read error. This sequence joins TRBV10-3 and TRBJ1-1, with no clear D. Germline assignment: CDR1 ENHRY and CDR2 SYGVKD. CDR3 length: 15 amino acids. CDR3 sequence: CAISESRSGDTKAFF. The CDR3 coding sequence is TGTGCCATCAGTGAGTCTAGGAGCGGAGACACTAAAGCTTTCTTT.

This clonotype was counted ten times or more. CDR3 in amino acids: CASSEGVRLEDQPQHF. The CDR3 DNA sequence: TGTGCCAGCAGTGAAGGAGTAAGGCTGGAAGATCAGCCCCAGCATTTT. This chain connects TRBV2 to TRBJ1-5; D is uncertain. V shed 1 base and J shed 5 bases, with 15 bases lying between them. The CDR3 is 16 amino acids. Germline-derived CDR1 and CDR2 are SNHLY and FYNNEI.

The rearrangement uses TRBV2 and TRBJ1-6, with D possibly TRBD1 on 5 matching bases. CDR3 size: 17 residues. V gave up 8 bases and J gave up 6 bases, with 23 bases separating them. In germline, CDR1 is SNHLY, CDR2 FYNNEI. As DNA, the CDR3 is TGTGCCAGCGGCGTTGAGGGAGGGGATTTACCTAATTCACCCCTCCACTTT. It translates to CASGVEGGDLPNSPLHF.

J is TRBJ2-5 and V is TRBV15; D is unresolved. The CDR3 runs to 14 residues. V lost 2 bases to trimming and J lost 5 bases, with 12 bases between them. Germline CDR1 LNHNV, CDR2 YYDKDF (reference sequence). Here the CDR3 DNA reads TGTGCCACCAGCAGAATGCGATGGAGTGAGACCCAGTACTTC. This codes for CATSRMRWSETQYF. The complete variable domain, with remaining parts taken from reference TRBV15 and TRBJ2-5, reads DAMVIQNPRYQVTQFGKPVTLSCSQTLNHNVMYWYQQKSSQAPKLLFHYYDKDFNNEADTPDNFQSRRPNTSFCFLDIRSPGLGDTAMYLCATSRMRWSETQYFGPGTRLLVL.

In its sample, this clonotype was seen a few times. The DNA of the CDR3 is TGTGCCAGCAGTTTGGCAGGCTCTAACTATGGCTACACCTTC. As protein: CASSLAGSNYGYTF. The J gene is TRBJ1-2, the V gene TRBV12-3 or TRBV12-4; D is unclear. V was pared by 3 bases and J by 0 bases, with 8 bases between. The CDR3 is made up of 14 amino acids.

The chain links TRBV7-8 to TRBJ1-3; tentatively, D is TRBD1 (6 bases). V was clipped by 6 bases and J by 8 bases, with 29 bases between them. Germline loops: CDR1 SGHVS, CDR2 FQNEAQ. The CDR3 has 18 amino acids. CDR3: CASRTTGPLTLYGYTIYF. The CDR3 DNA follows: TGTGCCAGCAGGACAACAGGGCCACTAACCCTCTATGGCTACACCATATATTTT.

The V and J genes are TRBV4-2 and TRBJ1-6; 7 nucleotides line up with TRBD1. There are 16 residues in the CDR3. Unmatched junction bases numbered 9, after V lost 2 bases and J lost 8 bases. From germline, CDR1 is LGHNA and CDR2 YNFKEQ. The CDR3 nucleotides are TGTGCCAGCAGCCAACTAGGGGGAGGGGGCGATTCACCCCTCCACTTT. It is translated as CASSQLGGGGDSPLHF.

The V and J genes are TRBV11-1 and TRBJ1-1; D might be TRBD1 (6 bases). The CDR3 runs 14 residues. Germline loops: CDR1 SGHAT, CDR2 FQDESV (reference sequence). V lost 7 bases to trimming and J lost 9 bases, with 21 bases between them. The CDR3 sequence is CASIQLAGTLKAFF. DNA for the CDR3: TGTGCCAGCATCCAACTAGCGGGGACACTCAAAGCTTTCTTT. Full variable domain (remainder filled in from reference TRBV11-1 and TRBJ1-1): EAEVAQSPRYKITEKSQAVAFWCDPISGHATLYWYRQILGQGPELLVQFQDESVVDDSQLPKDRFSAERLKGVDSTLKIQPAELGDSAMYLCASIQLAGTLKAFFGQGTRLTVV.

The V gene is TRBV29-1, the J gene TRBJ2-5; 10 bases match TRBD2. The germline V gene encodes CDR1 SQVTM and CDR2 ANQGSEA. This CDR3 has 14 residues. With 1 base clipped from V and 7 bases from J, the junction kept 6 bases outside the gene matches. The CDR3 reads CSVEGTLAGGTQYF. CDR3 in DNA: TGCAGCGTTGAAGGGACTTTAGCGGGGGGGACCCAGTACTTC.